This T cell receptor beta chain was sequenced for a study of blood T cells in healthy people across ages. Across the whole study: The template switching approach captured approximately one barcoded beta molecule for every two T cells. Overall study findings and caveats: The study found TCR beta diversity correlated strongly with naive T cell percentage.

Germline V gives CDR1 SNHLY, CDR2 FYNNEI. This CDR3 is 14 amino acids long. The V end lost 1 base, the J end lost 5 bases, and 11 bases lay between the germline ends. For the second PCR, which ran for roughly 7 to 11 cycles, a sample-barcoded 5' primer and a J-beta primer mix were used. TCRdb independently ran MiXCR on the 5' RACE reads; one entry per CDR3 protein. The profile shows about 1.4 million distinct CDR3 sequences, around 59% of them singletons. Turning to this clonotype: Its antigen is not known.

Sequencing was carried out using blood. The sequence came from a young man in good health. V usage is TRBV2 and J usage is TRBJ2-5; no definite D call. The CDR3 here is CASSEVVLGETQYF. In DNA, the CDR3 is TGTGCCAGCAGTGAAGTGGTCCTGGGCGAGACCCAGTACTTC.